The TCR beta chain under discussion was sequenced for a study of T cells expressing NK-cell markers. TCRdb reworked the 5' RACE reads into one entry per CDR3 protein, no DNA. The sample features a few hundred thousand distinct CDR3 sequences, with about 1.5% in its top ten. The CDR3 is 15 residues long. Germline V gene data show CDR1 as SQVTM and CDR2 as ANQGSEA. The chain uses TRBV29-1 and TRBJ2-2; without DNA, the TCRdb call of TRBD1 cannot be checked. Input material: blood T cells: a sorted CD56 or NKG2C T cell subset, CD4+ or CD8+ T cells, or bulk PBMC T cells (not recorded which). This TCR came from a woman between 45 and 65 years old in good health. CDR3 protein: CSVAHNRGSSGELFF.